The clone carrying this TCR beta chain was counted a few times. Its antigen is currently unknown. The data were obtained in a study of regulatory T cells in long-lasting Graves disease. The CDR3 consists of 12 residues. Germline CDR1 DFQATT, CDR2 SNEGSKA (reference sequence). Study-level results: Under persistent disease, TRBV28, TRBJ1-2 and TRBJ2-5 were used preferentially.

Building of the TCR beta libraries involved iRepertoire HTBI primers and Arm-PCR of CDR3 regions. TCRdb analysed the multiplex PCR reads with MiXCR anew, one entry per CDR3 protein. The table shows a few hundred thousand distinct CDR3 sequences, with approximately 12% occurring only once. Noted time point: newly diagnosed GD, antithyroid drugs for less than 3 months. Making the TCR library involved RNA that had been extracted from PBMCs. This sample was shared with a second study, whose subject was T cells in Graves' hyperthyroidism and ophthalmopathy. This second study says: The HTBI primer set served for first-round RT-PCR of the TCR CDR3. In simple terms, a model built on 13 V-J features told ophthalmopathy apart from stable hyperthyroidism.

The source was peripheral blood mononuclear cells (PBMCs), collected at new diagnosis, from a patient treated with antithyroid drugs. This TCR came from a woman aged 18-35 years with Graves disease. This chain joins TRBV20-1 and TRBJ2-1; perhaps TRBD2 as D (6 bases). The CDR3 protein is CRVGGYYNEQFF. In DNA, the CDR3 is TGCAGGGTGGGGGGTTACTACAATGAGCAGTTCTTC.